This is a list of T cell receptor beta chains from one sample in a study of cytomegalovirus exposure and HLA in healthy donors. TCRdb's table, derived via immunoSEQ multiplex PCR, lists solely in-frame clones and lacks some. The repertoire includes 130,000 or so clones, approximately 8.8% of them detected once, and 4.5% to 7% sits in the top ten. Sequencing input: PBMCs. The receptors stem from a man aged 35 to 55 in good health and CMV-seronegative. CDR3s include the opening cysteine and the closing phenylalanine or tryptophan. The D gene is left open where the match is weak. The size of a clone is reported for some rows only, either as once, few or many, or as a class for expanded clones.

-	TRBV18	TRBD2	TRBJ2-3	17	TGTGCCAGCTCACTTCTAACTAGCGGGGGGGCGTCAGATACGCAGTATTTT	CASSLLTSGGASDTQYF
-	TRBV6-5	TRBD1	TRBJ2-7	16	TGTGCCAGCAGTTACAGGGGGACAGGGGGTTCCTACGAGCAGTACTTC	CASSYRGTGGSYEQYF
few	TRBV19	TRBD1	TRBJ2-2	15	TGTGCCAGTAGATCCCGGGACAGGGACACCGGGGAGCTGTTTTTT	CASRSRDRDTGELFF
few	TRBV7-9	TRBD1	TRBJ1-5	15	TGTGCCAGCAGCTTAGGACAGGGAACTGTTCAGCCCCAGCATTTT	CASSLGQGTVQPQHF
few	TRBV6-1	TRBD2	TRBJ2-3	16	TGTGCCAGCAGTGAACTTGGAGCGGGGGGGGCAGATACGCAGTATTTT	CASSELGAGGADTQYF
-	TRBV6-5	TRBD1	TRBJ1-5	16	TGTGCCAGCAGTTCCTGGGACAGGGGTCGCGATCAGCCCCAGCATTTT	CASSSWDRGRDQPQHF
few	TRBV9	TRBD1	TRBJ1-3	18	TGTGCCAGCAGCCCGGGACAGAAGGTCACTTTCTCTGGAAACACCATATATTTT	CASSPGQKVTFSGNTIYF
-	TRBV15	TRBD1	TRBJ2-3	14	TGTGCCACCAGCAGGGACAGGGTCCCACATACGCAGTATTTT	CATSRDRVPHTQYF
few	TRBV11-2	TRBD1	TRBJ1-2	15	TGTGCCAGCAGCTTAACAGGGGGCGGTTCAGGTGGCTACACCTTC	CASSLTGGGSGGYTF
few	TRBV28	-	TRBJ1-6	15	TGTGCCAGCAGTTTCGGAGGGGATTTTACTTCACCCCTCCACTTT	CASSFGGDFTSPLHF
few	TRBV4-2	-	TRBJ1-3	16	TGTGCCAGCAGCCAGGAGCATGGTGTCTCTGGAAACACCATATATTTT	CASSQEHGVSGNTIYF
few	TRBV5-1	-	TRBJ2-1	13	TGCGCCAGCAGTAATGGGGGGAACCCTGAGCAGTTCTTC	CASSNGGNPEQFF
-	TRBV5-3	-	TRBJ1-5	15	TGTGCCAGAAGCTTGGGGCAGGGAAGAAGTCAGCCCCAGCATTTT	CARSLGQGRSQPQHF
-	TRBV7-2	TRBD1	TRBJ1-6	13	TGTGCCAGCAGCTCGACAGGGAATTCACCCCTCCACTTT	CASSSTGNSPLHF
-	TRBV19	TRBD1	TRBJ1-5	13	TGTGCCAGTCAAGACAGGGGCAATCAGCCCCAGCATTTT	CASQDRGNQPQHF
-	TRBV25-1	TRBD1	TRBJ2-7	14	TGTGCCAGCAGTGAATATAACAGGGGGTACGAGCAGTACTTC	CASSEYNRGYEQYF
-	TRBV19	-	TRBJ1-5	15	TGTGCCAGTAGGGAAATGACGGGTAGCAATCAGCCCCAGCATTTT	CASREMTGSNQPQHF
-	TRBV4-3	-	TRBJ2-7	15	TGCGCCAGCAGCCAACATCACTTGCGTCTCCACGAGCAGTACTTC	CASSQHHLRLHEQYF
few	TRBV2	-	TRBJ1-5	15	TGTGCCAGCAGTGTCGAAGGGAGAAGCAATCAGCCCCAGCATTTT	CASSVEGRSNQPQHF
few	TRBV9	-	TRBJ2-6	17	TGTGCCAGCAGCGTAAACAGGGATACCCCTGGGGCCAACGTCCTGACTTTC	CASSVNRDTPGANVLTF
few	TRBV11-2	-	TRBJ1-5	16	TGTGCCAGCAGCTTAACTCTCCAGGGTGGGAATCAGCCCCAGCATTTT	CASSLTLQGGNQPQHF
few	TRBV7-6	-	TRBJ2-3	13	TGTGCCAGCAGCTCCCACGGACAAAATACGCAGTATTTT	CASSSHGQNTQYF
-	TRBV4-1	-	TRBJ2-1	17	TGCGCCAGCAGCCAAGTGACTACGGGAATACCCTACAATGAGCAGTTCTTC	CASSQVTTGIPYNEQFF
-	TRBV14	-	TRBJ1-2	13	TGTGCCAGCAGCCAAGACACAAACTATGGCTACACCTTC	CASSQDTNYGYTF
-	TRBV30	-	TRBJ1-2	11	TGTGCCTGGAGTGTACGGAGTGGCTACACCTTC	CAWSVRSGYTF
once	TRBV4-2	-	TRBJ2-2	14	TGTGCCAGCAGCTCACCTAAAGGGGCCGGGGAGCTGTTTTTT	CASSSPKGAGELFF